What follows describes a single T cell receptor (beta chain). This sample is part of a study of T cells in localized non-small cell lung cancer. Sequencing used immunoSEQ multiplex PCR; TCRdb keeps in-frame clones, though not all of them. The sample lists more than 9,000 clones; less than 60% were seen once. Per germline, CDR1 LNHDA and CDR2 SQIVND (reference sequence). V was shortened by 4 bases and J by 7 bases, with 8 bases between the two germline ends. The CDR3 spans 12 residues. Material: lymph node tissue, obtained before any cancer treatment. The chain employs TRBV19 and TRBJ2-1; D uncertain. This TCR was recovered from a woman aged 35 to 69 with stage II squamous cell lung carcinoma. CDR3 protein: CASSSRFNEQFF. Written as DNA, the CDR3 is TGTGCCAGTAGTAGCCGGTTTAATGAGCAGTTCTTC.